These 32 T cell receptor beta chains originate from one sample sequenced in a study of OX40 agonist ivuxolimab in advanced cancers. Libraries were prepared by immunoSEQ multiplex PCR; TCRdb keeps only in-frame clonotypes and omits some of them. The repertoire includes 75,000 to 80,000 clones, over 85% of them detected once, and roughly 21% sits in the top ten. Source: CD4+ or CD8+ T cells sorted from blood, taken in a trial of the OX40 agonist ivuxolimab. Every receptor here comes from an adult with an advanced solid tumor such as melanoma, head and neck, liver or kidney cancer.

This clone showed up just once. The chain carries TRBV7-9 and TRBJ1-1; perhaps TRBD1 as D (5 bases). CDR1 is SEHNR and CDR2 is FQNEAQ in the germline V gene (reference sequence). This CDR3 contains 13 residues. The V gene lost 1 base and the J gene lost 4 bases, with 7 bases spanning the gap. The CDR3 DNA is TGTGCCAGCAGCTTAGGGGGGATCACTGAAGCTTTCTTT. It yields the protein CASSLGGITEAFF. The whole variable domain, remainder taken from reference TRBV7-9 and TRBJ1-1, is DTGVSQNPRHKITKRGQNVTFRCDPISEHNRLYWYRQTLGQGPEFLTYFQNEAQLEKSRLLSDRFSAERPKGSFSTLEIQRTEQGDSAMYLCASSLGGITEAFFGQGTRLTVV.

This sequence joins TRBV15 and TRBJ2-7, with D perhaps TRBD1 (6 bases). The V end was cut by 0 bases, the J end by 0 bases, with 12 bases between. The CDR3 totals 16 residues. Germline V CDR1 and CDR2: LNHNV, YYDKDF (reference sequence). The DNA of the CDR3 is TGTGCCACCAGCAGAGAGGGGTGGGGGCCCTCCTACGAGCAGTACTTC. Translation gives CATSREGWGPSYEQYF.

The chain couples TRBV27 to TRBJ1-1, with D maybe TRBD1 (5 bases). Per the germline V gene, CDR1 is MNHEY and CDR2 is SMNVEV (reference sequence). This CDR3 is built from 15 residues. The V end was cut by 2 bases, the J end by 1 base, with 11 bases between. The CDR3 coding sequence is TGTGCCAGCAGTTTAACGGGACCCGAGAACACTGAAGCTTTCTTT. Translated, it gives CASSLTGPENTEAFF.

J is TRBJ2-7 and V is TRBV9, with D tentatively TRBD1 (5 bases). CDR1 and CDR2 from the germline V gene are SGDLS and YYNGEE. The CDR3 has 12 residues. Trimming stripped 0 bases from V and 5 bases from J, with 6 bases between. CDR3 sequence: CASSVEGDEQYF. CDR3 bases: TGTGCCAGCAGCGTAGAAGGGGACGAGCAGTACTTC.

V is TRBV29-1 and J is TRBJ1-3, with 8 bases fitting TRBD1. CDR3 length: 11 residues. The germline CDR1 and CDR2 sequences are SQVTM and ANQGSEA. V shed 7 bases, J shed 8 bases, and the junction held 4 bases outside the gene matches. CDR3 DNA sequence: TGCAGCGCGCAGGGGGCCTACACCATATATTTT. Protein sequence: CSAQGAYTIYF.

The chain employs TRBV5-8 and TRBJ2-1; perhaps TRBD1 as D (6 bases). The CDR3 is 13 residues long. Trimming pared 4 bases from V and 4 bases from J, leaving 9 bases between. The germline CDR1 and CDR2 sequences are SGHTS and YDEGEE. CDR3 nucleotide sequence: TGTGCCAGCAGCCCAGGACAGTACAATGAGCAGTTCTTC. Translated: CASSPGQYNEQFF. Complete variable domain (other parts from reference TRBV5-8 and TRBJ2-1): EAGVTQSPTHLIKTRGQQATLRCSPISGHTSVYWYQQALGLGLQFLLWYDEGEERNRGNFPPRFSGRQFPNYSSELNVNALELEDSALYLCASSPGQYNEQFFGPGTRLTVL.

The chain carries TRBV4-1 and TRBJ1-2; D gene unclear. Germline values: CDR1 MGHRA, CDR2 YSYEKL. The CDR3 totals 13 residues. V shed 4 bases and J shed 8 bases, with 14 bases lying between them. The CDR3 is CASSLTPPGGYTF. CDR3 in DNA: TGCGCCAGCAGCCTAACACCTCCGGGAGGCTACACCTTC.

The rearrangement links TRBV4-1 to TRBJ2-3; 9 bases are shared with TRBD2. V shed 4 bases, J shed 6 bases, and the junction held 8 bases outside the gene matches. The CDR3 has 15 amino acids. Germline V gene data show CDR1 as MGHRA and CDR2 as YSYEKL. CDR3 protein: CASSPAGGIIDTQYF. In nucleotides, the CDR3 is TGCGCCAGCAGCCCCGCGGGGGGGATCATTGATACGCAGTATTTT.

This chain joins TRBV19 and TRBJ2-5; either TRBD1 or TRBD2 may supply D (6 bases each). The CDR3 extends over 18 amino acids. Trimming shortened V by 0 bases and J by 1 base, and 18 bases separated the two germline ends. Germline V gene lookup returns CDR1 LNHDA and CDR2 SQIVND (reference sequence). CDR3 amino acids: CASSIDVFEGGSQETQYF. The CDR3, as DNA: TGTGCCAGTAGTATAGATGTTTTCGAGGGGGGAAGCCAAGAGACCCAGTACTTC.

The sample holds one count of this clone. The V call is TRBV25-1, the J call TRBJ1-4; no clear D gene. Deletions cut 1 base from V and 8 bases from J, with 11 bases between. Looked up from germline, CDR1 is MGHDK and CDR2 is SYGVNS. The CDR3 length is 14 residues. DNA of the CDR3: TGTGCCAGCAGTGAATGGACGGAGAAAGAAAAACTGTTTTTT. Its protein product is CASSEWTEKEKLFF.

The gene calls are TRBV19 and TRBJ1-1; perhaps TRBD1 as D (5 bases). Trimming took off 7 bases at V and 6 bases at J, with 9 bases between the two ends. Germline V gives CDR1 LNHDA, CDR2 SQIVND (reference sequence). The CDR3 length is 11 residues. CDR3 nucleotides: TGTGCCAGTATGGGGGGAGCTGAAGCTTTCTTT. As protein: CASMGGAEAFF.

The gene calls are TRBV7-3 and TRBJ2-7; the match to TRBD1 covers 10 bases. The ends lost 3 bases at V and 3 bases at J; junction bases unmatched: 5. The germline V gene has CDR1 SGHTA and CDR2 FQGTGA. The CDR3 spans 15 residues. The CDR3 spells CASSFPTGGIYEQYF. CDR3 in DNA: TGTGCCAGCAGCTTCCCGACAGGGGGCATCTACGAGCAGTACTTC.

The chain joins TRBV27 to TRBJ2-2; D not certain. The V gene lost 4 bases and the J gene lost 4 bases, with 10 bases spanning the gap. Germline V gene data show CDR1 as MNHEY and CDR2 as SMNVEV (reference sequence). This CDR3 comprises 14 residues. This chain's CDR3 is CASSYGSRTGELFF. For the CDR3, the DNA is TGTGCCAGCAGTTATGGCAGCCGCACCGGGGAGCTGTTTTTT.

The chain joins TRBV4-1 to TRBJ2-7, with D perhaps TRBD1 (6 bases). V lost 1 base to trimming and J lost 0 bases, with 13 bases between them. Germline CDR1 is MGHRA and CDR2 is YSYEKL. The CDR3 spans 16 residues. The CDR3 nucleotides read TGCGCCAGCAGCCAAGGAGACAGGAACCCCTCCTACGAGCAGTACTTC. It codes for CASSQGDRNPSYEQYF.

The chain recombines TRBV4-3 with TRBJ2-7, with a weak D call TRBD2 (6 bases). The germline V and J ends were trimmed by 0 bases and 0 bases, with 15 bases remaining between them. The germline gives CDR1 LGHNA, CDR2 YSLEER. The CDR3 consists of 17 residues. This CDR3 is CASSQDSAGRFSYEQYF. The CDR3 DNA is TGCGCCAGCAGCCAAGATTCTGCGGGGCGATTCTCCTACGAGCAGTACTTC.

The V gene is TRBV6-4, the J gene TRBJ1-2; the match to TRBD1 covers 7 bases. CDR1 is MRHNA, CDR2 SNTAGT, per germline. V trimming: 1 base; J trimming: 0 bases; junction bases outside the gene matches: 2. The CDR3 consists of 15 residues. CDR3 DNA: TGTGCCAGCAGTGACTTACAGGGGACTAACTATGGCTACACCTTC. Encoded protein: CASSDLQGTNYGYTF.

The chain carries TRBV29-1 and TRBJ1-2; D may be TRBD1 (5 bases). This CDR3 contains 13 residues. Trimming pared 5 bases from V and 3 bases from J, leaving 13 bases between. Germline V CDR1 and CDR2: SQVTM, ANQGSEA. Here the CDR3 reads CSVWGESDYGYTF. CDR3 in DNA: TGCAGCGTTTGGGGGGAGAGCGACTATGGCTACACCTTC.

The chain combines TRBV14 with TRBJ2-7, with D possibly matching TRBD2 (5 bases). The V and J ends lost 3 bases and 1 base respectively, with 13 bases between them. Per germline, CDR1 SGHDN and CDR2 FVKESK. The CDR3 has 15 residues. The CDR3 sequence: CASSHGVSVSYEQYF. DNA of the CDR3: TGTGCCAGCAGCCACGGGGTGAGCGTGTCCTACGAGCAGTACTTC.

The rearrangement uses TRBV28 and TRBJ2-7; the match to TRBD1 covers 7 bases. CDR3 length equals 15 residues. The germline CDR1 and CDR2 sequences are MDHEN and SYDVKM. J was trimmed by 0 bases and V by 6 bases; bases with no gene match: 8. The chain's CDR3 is CASRLRGFLSYEQYF. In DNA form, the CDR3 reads TGTGCCAGCAGACTCAGGGGGTTCCTCTCCTACGAGCAGTACTTC.

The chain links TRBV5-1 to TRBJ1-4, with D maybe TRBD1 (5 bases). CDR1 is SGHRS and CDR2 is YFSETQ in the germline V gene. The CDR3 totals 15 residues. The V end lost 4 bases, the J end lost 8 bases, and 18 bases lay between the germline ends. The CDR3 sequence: CASSPRHRGEEKLFF. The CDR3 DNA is TGCGCCAGCAGCCCCCGGCACCGAGGGGAGGAAAAACTGTTTTTT.

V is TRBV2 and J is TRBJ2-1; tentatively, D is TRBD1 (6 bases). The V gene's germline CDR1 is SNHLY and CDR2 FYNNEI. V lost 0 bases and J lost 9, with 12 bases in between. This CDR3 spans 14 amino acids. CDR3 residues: CASSEASAGAEQFF. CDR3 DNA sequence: TGTGCCAGCAGTGAAGCCTCAGCAGGGGCTGAGCAGTTCTTC.

CDR3 in amino acids: CASSIDVAVPPDTQYF. In DNA, the CDR3 is TGTGCCAGTAGTATAGATGTAGCTGTTCCCCCAGATACGCAGTATTTT. The rearrangement joins TRBV19 to TRBJ2-3, with D unresolved. Germline CDR1 reads LNHDA; CDR2 reads SQIVND (reference sequence). V lost 0 bases and J lost 4, with 14 bases in between. The CDR3 runs 16 residues.

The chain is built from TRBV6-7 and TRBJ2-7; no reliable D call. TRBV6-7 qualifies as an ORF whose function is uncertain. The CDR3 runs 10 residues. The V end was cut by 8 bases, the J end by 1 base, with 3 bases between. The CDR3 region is CASGSYEQYF. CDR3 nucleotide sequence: TGTGCCAGCGGGTCCTACGAGCAGTACTTC.

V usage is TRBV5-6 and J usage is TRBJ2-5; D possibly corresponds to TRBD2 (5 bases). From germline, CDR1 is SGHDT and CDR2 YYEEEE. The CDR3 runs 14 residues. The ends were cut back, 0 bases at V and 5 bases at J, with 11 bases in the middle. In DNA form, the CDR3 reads TGTGCCAGCAGCTTGGAGGAGGAGTTGGAGACCCAGTACTTC. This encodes CASSLEEELETQYF.

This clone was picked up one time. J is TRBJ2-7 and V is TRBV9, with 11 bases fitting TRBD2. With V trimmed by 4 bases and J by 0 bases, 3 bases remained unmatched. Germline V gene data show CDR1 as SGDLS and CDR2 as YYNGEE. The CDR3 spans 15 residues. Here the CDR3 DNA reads TGTGCCAGCAGCCAAGGACTAGCGGGCTCCTACGAGCAGTACTTC. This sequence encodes CASSQGLAGSYEQYF.

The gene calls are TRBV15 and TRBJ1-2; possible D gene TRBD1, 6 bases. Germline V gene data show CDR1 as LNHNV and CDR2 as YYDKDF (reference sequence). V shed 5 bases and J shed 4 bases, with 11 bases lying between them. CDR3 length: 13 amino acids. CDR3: CATSGQGIYGYTF. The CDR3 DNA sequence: TGTGCCACCAGCGGGCAGGGGATCTATGGCTACACCTTC.

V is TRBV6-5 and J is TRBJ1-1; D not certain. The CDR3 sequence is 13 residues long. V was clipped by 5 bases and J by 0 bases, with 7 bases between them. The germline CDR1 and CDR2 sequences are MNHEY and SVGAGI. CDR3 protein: CASSLTLNTEAFF. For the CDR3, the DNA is TGTGCCAGCAGTCTGACACTGAACACTGAAGCTTTCTTT.

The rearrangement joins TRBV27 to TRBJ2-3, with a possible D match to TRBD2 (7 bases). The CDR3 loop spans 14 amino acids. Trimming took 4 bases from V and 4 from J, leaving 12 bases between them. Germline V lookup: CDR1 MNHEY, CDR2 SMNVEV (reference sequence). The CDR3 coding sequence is TGTGCCAGCAGTTACGAGGGGGGGCCAGATACGCAGTATTTT. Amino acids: CASSYEGGPDTQYF.

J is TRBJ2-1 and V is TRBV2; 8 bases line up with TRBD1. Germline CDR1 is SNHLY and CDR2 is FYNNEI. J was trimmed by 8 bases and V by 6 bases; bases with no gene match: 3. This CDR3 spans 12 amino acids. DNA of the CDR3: TGTGCCAGCAGACTGACAGGGGATGAGCAGTTCTTC. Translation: CASRLTGDEQFF.

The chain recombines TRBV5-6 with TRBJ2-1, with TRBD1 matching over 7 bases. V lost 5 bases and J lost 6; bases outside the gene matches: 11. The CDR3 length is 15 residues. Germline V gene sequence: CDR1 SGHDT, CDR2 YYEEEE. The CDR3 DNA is TGTGCCAGCAGTATTGACAGGGAGATGAGCAATGAGCAGTTCTTC. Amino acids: CASSIDREMSNEQFF.

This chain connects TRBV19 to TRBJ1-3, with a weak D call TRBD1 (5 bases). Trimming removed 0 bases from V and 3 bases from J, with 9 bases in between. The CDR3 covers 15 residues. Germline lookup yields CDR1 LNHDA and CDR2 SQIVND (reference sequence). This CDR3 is CASSIDPGFGNTIYF. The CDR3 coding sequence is TGTGCCAGTAGTATAGATCCAGGGTTTGGAAACACCATATATTTT. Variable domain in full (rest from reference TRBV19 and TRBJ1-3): DGGITQSPKYLFRKEGQNVTLSCEQNLNHDAMYWYRQDPGQGLRLIYYSQIVNDFQKGDIAEGYSVSREKKESFPLTVTSAQKNPTAFYLCASSIDPGFGNTIYFGEGSWLTVV.

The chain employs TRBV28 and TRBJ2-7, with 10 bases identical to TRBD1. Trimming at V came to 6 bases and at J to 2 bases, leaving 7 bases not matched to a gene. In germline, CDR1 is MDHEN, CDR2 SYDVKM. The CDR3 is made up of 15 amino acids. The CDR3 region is CASSYRDRGTYEQYF. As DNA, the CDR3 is TGTGCCAGCAGCTACCGGGACAGGGGTACCTACGAGCAGTACTTC.